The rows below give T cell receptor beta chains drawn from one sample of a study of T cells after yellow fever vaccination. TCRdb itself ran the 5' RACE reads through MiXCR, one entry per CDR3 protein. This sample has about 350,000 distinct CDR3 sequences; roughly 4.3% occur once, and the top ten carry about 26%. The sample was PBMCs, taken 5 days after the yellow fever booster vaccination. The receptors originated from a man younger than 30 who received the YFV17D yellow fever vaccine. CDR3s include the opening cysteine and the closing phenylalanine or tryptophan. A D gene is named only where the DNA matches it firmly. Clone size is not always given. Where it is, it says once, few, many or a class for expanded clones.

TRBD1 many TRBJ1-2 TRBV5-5 CASSLVGTGEPYGGYTF TGTGCCAGCAGCTTGGTGGGGACAGGGGAACCCTATGGTGGCTACACCTTC
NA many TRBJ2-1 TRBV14 CASSPLGWGLDEQFF TGTGCCAGCAGCCCCCTTGGGTGGGGGCTGGATGAGCAGTTCTTC
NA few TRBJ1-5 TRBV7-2 CASSLVSRDSNQPQHF TGTGCCAGCAGCTTAGTAAGCAGGGATAGCAATCAGCCCCAGCATTTT
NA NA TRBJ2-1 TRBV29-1 CSVDVWIEQFF TGCAGCGTTGATGTTTGGATTGAGCAGTTCTTC
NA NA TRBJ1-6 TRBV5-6 CASRQKYNSPLHF TGTGCCAGCCGCCAGAAGTATAATTCACCCCTCCACTTT
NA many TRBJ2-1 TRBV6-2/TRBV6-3 CASNRDPQYNEQFF TGTGCCAGCAACCGGGACCCTCAGTACAATGAGCAGTTCTTC
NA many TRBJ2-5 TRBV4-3 CASSQDPAGQETQYF TGCGCCAGCAGCCAAGATCCGGCAGGACAAGAGACCCAGTACTTC
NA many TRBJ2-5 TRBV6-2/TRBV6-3 CASSYRGGETQYF TGTGCCAGCAGTTATAGAGGGGGTGAGACCCAGTACTTC
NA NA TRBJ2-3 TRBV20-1 CSARDDRGGGYTQYF TGCAGTGCTAGAGATGACCGGGGAGGAGGATATACGCAGTATTTT
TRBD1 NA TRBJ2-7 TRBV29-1 CSVTGTGDPGAYEQYF TGCAGCGTTACCGGGACAGGGGACCCTGGCGCCTACGAGCAGTACTTC
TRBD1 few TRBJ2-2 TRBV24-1 CATSGGTDANTGELFF TGTGCCACCAGTGGGGGGACAGACGCGAACACCGGGGAGCTGTTTTTT
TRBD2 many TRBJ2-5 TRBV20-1 CSAVLAGGPPAQYF TGCAGTGCCGTTCTAGCGGGGGGCCCCCCGGCCCAGTACTTC
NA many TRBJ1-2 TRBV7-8 CASSFVSVPGPRSGYTF TGTGCCAGCAGCTTCGTCTCGGTACCGGGACCCAGGAGTGGCTACACCTTC
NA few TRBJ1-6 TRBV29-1 CSVEVSGRGSPLHF TGCAGCGTTGAAGTGTCAGGGAGGGGTTCACCCCTCCACTTT
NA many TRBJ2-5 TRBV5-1 CASSLLAEETQYF TGCGCCAGCAGCTTGTTGGCGGAAGAGACCCAGTACTTC
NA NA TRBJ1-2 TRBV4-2 CASSQEGAGAVGYTF TGTGCCAGCAGCCAAGAGGGAGCAGGGGCGGTCGGCTACACCTTC
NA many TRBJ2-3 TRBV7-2 CASSSDSMGTDTQYF TGTGCCAGCAGCTCCGATAGCATGGGCACAGATACGCAGTATTTT
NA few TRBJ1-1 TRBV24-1 CATSVGSGTEAFF TGTGCCACCAGTGTGGGATCCGGCACTGAAGCTTTCTTT
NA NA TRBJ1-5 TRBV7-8 CASSLGRTSNQPQHF TGTGCCAGCAGCTTAGGCCGGACGTCGAATCAGCCCCAGCATTTT
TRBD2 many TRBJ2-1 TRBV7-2 CASSPTAGGVFYNEQFF TGTGCCAGCAGCCCAACAGCTGGGGGGGTTTTCTACAATGAGCAGTTCTTC
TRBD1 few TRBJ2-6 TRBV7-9 CASSSTPARDRVISGANVLTF TGTGCCAGCAGCTCCACCCCTGCCCGGGACAGAGTCATCTCTGGGGCCAACGTCCTGACTTTC
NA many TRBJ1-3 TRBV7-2 CASSHSSGNTIYF TGTGCCAGCAGCCATAGCTCTGGAAACACCATATATTTT
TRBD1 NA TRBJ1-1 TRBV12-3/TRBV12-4 CASSFAGTVGEAFF TGTGCCAGCAGTTTTGCAGGGACAGTTGGTGAAGCTTTCTTT
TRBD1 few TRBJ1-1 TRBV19 CASSLEDRGLGSFF TGTGCCAGTAGTCTCGAGGACAGGGGGCTAGGATCTTTCTTT
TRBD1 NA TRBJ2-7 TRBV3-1 CASSQGSTGTAYPYEQYF TGTGCCAGCAGCCAAGGATCAACCGGGACAGCCTACCCCTACGAGCAGTACTTC
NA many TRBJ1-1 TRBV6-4 CASKRNTNTEAFF TGTGCCAGCAAAAGAAACACGAACACTGAAGCTTTCTTT
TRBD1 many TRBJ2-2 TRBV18 CASSQDRVGYTGELFF TGTGCCAGCTCACAGGACAGGGTCGGATACACCGGGGAGCTGTTTTTT
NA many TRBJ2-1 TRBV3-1 CASSHGRGYKGNEQFF TGTGCCAGCAGCCATGGCCGAGGGTATAAGGGCAATGAGCAGTTCTTC
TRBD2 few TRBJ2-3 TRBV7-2 CASSIKLAGGTDTQYF TGTGCCAGCAGCATAAAGCTAGCGGGGGGCACAGATACGCAGTATTTT
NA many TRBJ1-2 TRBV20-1 CSARGAGALYGYTF TGCAGTGCTAGAGGGGCGGGGGCCCTCTATGGCTACACCTTC
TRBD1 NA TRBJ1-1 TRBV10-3 CAISDQGANTEAFF TGTGCCATCAGTGATCAGGGGGCGAACACTGAAGCTTTCTTT
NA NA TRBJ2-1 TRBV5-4 CASSLSAGPYNEQFF TGTGCCAGCAGCTTGTCAGCGGGCCCCTACAATGAGCAGTTCTTC
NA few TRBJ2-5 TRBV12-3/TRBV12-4 CASGAIGETQYF TGTGCCAGCGGAGCCATTGGGGAGACCCAGTACTTC
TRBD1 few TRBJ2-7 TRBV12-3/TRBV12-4 CASSRQGAYWYEQYF TGTGCCAGCAGCCGACAGGGGGCGTATTGGTACGAGCAGTACTTC
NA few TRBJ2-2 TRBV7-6 CASSSLRVGTGELFF TGTGCCAGCAGCTCACTCAGGGTTGGGACCGGGGAGCTGTTTTTT
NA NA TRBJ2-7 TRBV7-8 CASRDQQGSYEQYF TGTGCCAGCAGAGACCAACAGGGCTCCTACGAGCAGTACTTC
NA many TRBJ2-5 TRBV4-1 CASSLTPREGETQYF TGCGCCAGCAGCCTCACACCAAGGGAAGGGGAGACCCAGTACTTC
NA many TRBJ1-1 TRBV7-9 CASSRDGDTEAFF TGTGCCAGCAGCCGCGACGGGGACACTGAAGCTTTCTTT
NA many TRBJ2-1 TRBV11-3 CASSLYGVNEQFF TGTGCCAGCAGCTTATATGGGGTTAATGAGCAGTTCTTC
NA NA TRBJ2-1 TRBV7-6 CASSLVGVSITDEQFF TGTGCCAGCAGCTTAGTCGGGGTCTCGATAACCGATGAGCAGTTCTTC
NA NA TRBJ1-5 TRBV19 CASSIQQGNQPQHF TGTGCCAGTAGTATTCAACAGGGTAATCAGCCCCAGCATTTT
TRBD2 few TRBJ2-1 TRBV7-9 CASSQLAGLLHNEQFF TGTGCCAGCAGCCAACTAGCGGGGCTGCTCCACAATGAGCAGTTCTTC
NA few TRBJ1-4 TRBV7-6 CASSLASGLWANEKLFF TGTGCCAGCAGCTTAGCATCGGGTTTATGGGCTAATGAAAAACTGTTTTTT
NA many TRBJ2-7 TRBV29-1 CSVEASADEQYF TGCAGCGTTGAAGCTAGTGCGGACGAGCAGTACTTC
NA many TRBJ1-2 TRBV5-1 CASSLTGSYGYTF TGCGCCAGCAGCTTGACAGGGTCCTATGGCTACACCTTC
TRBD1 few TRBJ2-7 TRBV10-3 CAISGGRDRASEQYF TGTGCCATCAGTGGGGGGCGGGACAGGGCGTCCGAGCAGTACTTC
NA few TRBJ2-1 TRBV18 CASSPQGNPSNEQFF TGTGCCAGCTCACCACAGGGGAATCCTTCCAATGAGCAGTTCTTC
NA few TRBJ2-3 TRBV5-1 CASSKTATTDTQYF TGCGCCAGCAGTAAGACTGCAACCACAGATACGCAGTATTTT
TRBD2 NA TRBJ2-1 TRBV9 CASSASGGAAGEQFF TGTGCCAGCAGCGCTAGCGGGGGGGCCGCGGGTGAGCAGTTCTTC
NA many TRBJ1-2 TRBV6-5 CASSYDSFDYTF TGTGCCAGCAGTTACGACTCCTTTGACTACACCTTC
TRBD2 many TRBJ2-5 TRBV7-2 CASSPIRGRVGTQYF TGTGCCAGCAGCCCAATCCGAGGGAGGGTAGGGACCCAGTACTTC
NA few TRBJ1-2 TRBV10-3 CAISNSDRLNYGYTF TGTGCCATCAGTAACTCCGACAGGCTTAACTATGGCTACACCTTC
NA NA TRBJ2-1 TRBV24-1 CATSDLQDSGLYNEQFF TGTGCCACCAGTGATTTGCAAGACTCGGGGCTCTACAATGAGCAGTTCTTC